These 20 T cell receptor beta chains originate from one sample sequenced in a study of blood T cell repertoires in COVID-19 (dated by TCRdb to 2020 to 2022). The library was obtained by the immunoSEQ multiplex PCR assay. Here the immuneACCESS table is served through TCRdb, limited to in-frame sequences with V and J called. Missing clones are a known gap in these copies; in checked studies unresolved V genes cover under half, and the rest lacks a known reason. The sample data list approximately 300,000 clones, and 85% to 90% of these were observed just once. The ten most abundant clones make up 3.5% to 5% of the sample. Sequencing was done on a sample of PBMCs or T cells enriched from blood (not recorded which). The receptors stem from a man aged 30 to 45 who had recovered from COVID-19.

The table lists this clone with a few counts. V is TRBV3-1 (or the pseudogene TRBV3-2) and J is TRBJ2-1; weak D call: TRBD2 (6 bases). This CDR3 comprises 19 residues. Trimming took off 0 bases at V and 0 bases at J, with 18 bases between the two ends. CDR1 is LGHDT, CDR2 YNNKEL, per germline (reference sequence). CDR3 residues: CASSQDWIFAGSSYNEQFF. The DNA of the CDR3 is TGTGCCAGCAGCCAAGATTGGATCTTTGCGGGGAGCTCCTACAATGAGCAGTTCTTC.

CDR3 nucleotide sequence: TGTGCCAGCAGTTTGGGACAGGGCTATGGCTACACCTTC. As protein: CASSLGQGYGYTF. This chain links TRBV28 with TRBJ1-2; 9 bases agree with TRBD1. The ends lost 3 bases at V and 4 bases at J; junction bases unmatched: 0. The CDR3 runs 13 residues. Germline V gives CDR1 MDHEN, CDR2 SYDVKM.

This chain uses TRBV4-1 with TRBJ1-5; 11 nucleotides line up with TRBD1. CDR3 length equals 16 residues. The germline V gene encodes CDR1 MGHRA and CDR2 YSYEKL. V lost 4 bases, J lost 5 bases, and 7 bases stayed unmatched. The CDR3 DNA sequence: TGCGCCAGCAGCCCCGGGGACAGGGGGTTTCATCAGCCCCAGCATTTT. Protein product: CASSPGDRGFHQPQHF.

The genes are TRBV29-1 and TRBJ2-5; D gene uncertain. This CDR3 region has 11 residues. V was shortened by 7 bases and J by 5 bases, with 11 bases between the two germline ends. CDR1 and CDR2 (germline): SQVTM, ANQGSEA. The CDR3 region has the DNA TGCAGCGGGAGTTTGTGGGAGACCCAGTACTTC. It translates to CSGSLWETQYF.

The chain carries TRBV18 and TRBJ2-7, with 10 bases that match TRBD1. J lost 4 bases, V lost 0 bases, and 3 bases had no gene match. The CDR3 is 15 amino acids. Looked up from germline, CDR1 is KGHSH and CDR2 is LQKENI. The CDR3 region has the DNA TGTGCCAGCTCACCACCTGACAGGGGGCGATACGAGCAGTACTTC. It is translated as CASSPPDRGRYEQYF.

This chain connects TRBV5-4 to TRBJ2-1; no reliable D call. Deletions cut 0 bases from V and 1 base from J, with 8 bases between. Looked up from germline, CDR1 is SGHNT and CDR2 is YYREEE (reference sequence). The CDR3 covers 15 residues. The CDR3 sequence: CASSLAGVSYNEQFF. In DNA form, the CDR3 reads TGTGCCAGCAGCTTGGCGGGTGTGTCCTACAATGAGCAGTTCTTC.

V and J are TRBV5-1 and TRBJ2-3; 8 nucleotides match TRBD2. The CDR3 runs 16 residues. Trimming cost V 4 bases and J 5 bases; bases outside gene matches: 12. Germline V gene data show CDR1 as SGHRS and CDR2 as YFSETQ. CDR3 residues: CASSRVTSGNGDTQYF. CDR3 coding DNA: TGCGCCAGCAGCCGGGTAACTAGCGGCAACGGAGATACGCAGTATTTT.

This clone was detected once. The rearrangement links TRBV5-6 to TRBJ2-5; D gene uncertain. Germline-derived CDR1 and CDR2 are SGHDT and YYEEEE. V was cut by 4 bases and J by 8 bases, with 15 bases left in between. The CDR3 has 13 amino acids. CDR3 sequence: CASSTPQVDTQYF. The CDR3 DNA sequence: TGTGCCAGCAGCACCCCTCAGGTTGACACCCAGTACTTC.

CDR3 DNA sequence: TGTGCCAGCTCACCGGGCCTTGGACAGGCTGGAAACACCATATATTTT. Encoded protein: CASSPGLGQAGNTIYF. The J gene is TRBJ1-3, the V gene TRBV18; 7 bases agree with TRBD1. The CDR3 consists of 16 residues. The germline V gene encodes CDR1 KGHSH and CDR2 LQKENI. Unmatched junction bases numbered 7, after V lost 3 bases and J lost 2 bases.

This chain connects TRBV27 to TRBJ1-1; the D is unclear. Germline CDR1 reads MNHEY; CDR2 reads SMNVEV (reference sequence). Trimming left V 0 bases short and J 1 base short, with 6 bases between. The CDR3 extends over 14 amino acids. DNA of the CDR3: TGTGCCAGCAGTTTATCATGGGCGAACACTGAAGCTTTCTTT. It encodes CASSLSWANTEAFF.

The CDR3 bases are TGTGCCAGCAGCTTACAGAGGTACGAGCAGTACTTC. Translation gives CASSLQRYEQYF. V is TRBV13 and J is TRBJ2-7, with D unclear. Per germline, CDR1 PRHDT and CDR2 FYEKMQ (reference sequence). The CDR3 is made up of 12 amino acids. V lost 2 bases and J 4 bases, leaving 6 bases between the germline ends. The full variable domain, completed using reference TRBV13 and TRBJ2-7, is AAGVIQSPRHLIKEKRETATLKCYPIPRHDTVYWYQQGPGQDPQFLISFYEKMQSDKGSIPDRFSAQQFSDYHSELNMSSLELGDSALYFCASSLQRYEQYFGPGTRLTVT.

V gene TRBV19 combines with J gene TRBJ2-3, with 10 positions matching TRBD2. CDR3 length: 16 residues. Germline CDR1 is LNHDA and CDR2 is SQIVND (reference sequence). With V trimmed by 5 bases and J by 0 bases, 5 bases remained unmatched. The CDR3 loop is CASSLLAGGSTDTQYF. CDR3 coding DNA: TGTGCCAGTAGTCTGTTAGCGGGAGGTAGCACAGATACGCAGTATTTT.

This chain connects TRBV6-5 to TRBJ2-7; possibly TRBD1 for D (6 bases). CDR3 length: 13 amino acids. Trimming removed 8 bases at V and 5 bases at J, with 16 bases between. Germline V gene sequence: CDR1 MNHEY, CDR2 SVGAGI. The CDR3 sequence: CASAPGQGNEQYF. The CDR3 coding sequence is TGTGCCAGCGCGCCGGGCCAGGGGAACGAGCAGTACTTC.

The chain recombines TRBV6-2 or TRBV6-3 with TRBJ2-7; a possible D gene is TRBD1 (6 bases). Germline V gene lookup returns CDR1 MNHEY and CDR2 SVGEGT. V was clipped by 6 bases and J by 7 bases, with 19 bases between them. This CDR3 region has 14 residues. CDR3 DNA: TGTGCCAGCAGCCGTGCTCGGCAGGGGAAGGAGCAGTACTTC. Translated: CASSRARQGKEQYF.

This chain uses TRBV28 with TRBJ1-6; D is uncertain. Germline CDR1 is MDHEN and CDR2 is SYDVKM. The CDR3 is 14 amino acids. Deletions cut 4 bases from V and 4 bases from J, with 8 bases between. CDR3 nucleotides: TGTGCCAGCAGTTCAGGTGGATATAATTCACCCCTCCACTTT. This codes for CASSSGGYNSPLHF.

DNA for the CDR3: TGTGCCAGCAATAGCGGTGATGCCTACGAGCAGTACTTC. Residues: CASNSGDAYEQYF. The chain links TRBV2 to TRBJ2-7, with a weak D call TRBD2 (6 bases). The CDR3 extends over 13 amino acids. Germline CDR1 and CDR2: SNHLY and FYNNEI. V was clipped by 7 bases and J by 2 bases, with 12 bases between them.

The V gene is TRBV5-8, the J gene TRBJ2-3; 13 bases are a match to TRBD2. CDR3 length equals 16 residues. The trim removed 9 bases at V and 3 bases at J, leaving 10 bases unmatched. The germline CDR1 and CDR2 sequences are SGHTS and YDEGEE. Written as DNA, the CDR3 is TGTGCCACCGCATCCGGGACTAGCGGGGAGACAGATACGCAGTATTTT. Translated, it gives CATASGTSGETDTQYF.

The genes are TRBV29-1 and TRBJ2-5, with 11 bases fitting TRBD2. This CDR3 has 16 residues. J gave up 2 bases and V 0 bases, and 5 bases lay outside the gene matches. From germline, CDR1 is SQVTM and CDR2 ANQGSEA. CDR3 nucleotides: TGCAGCGTTGAAGATGCGCTAGCGGGGGGACAAGAGACCCAGTACTTC. Protein product: CSVEDALAGGQETQYF.

The chain is built from TRBV2 and TRBJ1-1; possible D gene TRBD1, 5 bases. The CDR3 has 13 amino acids. V gave up 9 bases and J gave up 5 bases, with 16 bases separating them. The V gene's germline CDR1 is SNHLY and CDR2 FYNNEI. CDR3 protein: CARGRGRRTEAFF. In nucleotides, the CDR3 is TGTGCCAGGGGACGGGGGAGACGGACTGAAGCTTTCTTT. Complete variable domain (other parts from reference TRBV2 and TRBJ1-1): EPEVTQTPSHQVTQMGQEVILRCVPISNHLYFYWYRQILGQKVEFLVSFYNNEISEKSEIFDDQFSVERPDGSNFTLKIRSTKLEDSAMYFCARGRGRRTEAFFGQGTRLTVV.

This clone occurred a few times. The V gene is TRBV7-9, the J gene TRBJ2-3, with TRBD1 identical over 9 bases. There are 18 residues in the CDR3. Germline lookup yields CDR1 SEHNR and CDR2 FQNEAQ (reference sequence). Unmatched junction bases numbered 9, after V lost 2 bases and J lost 0 bases. The CDR3 sequence: CASSLNVGQGVSTDTQYF. In nucleotides, the CDR3 is TGTGCCAGCAGCTTAAACGTGGGACAGGGAGTTAGCACAGATACGCAGTATTTT.